Below are 32 T cell receptor beta chains sequenced from a single sample in a study of T cell repertoires in cytomegalovirus infection. TCRdb re-called the reads through MiXCR, storing one row per CDR3 protein. Among approximately 550,000 distinct CDR3 sequences, 16% were seen once, and the ten largest hold 20% to 30%. Sample: CD8+ T cells from PBMCs. The receptors come from a human donor in good health (CMV status not recorded). Some clones in this sample may be carry-over from other donors' samples.

The sample holds many counts of this clonotype. The J gene is TRBJ1-5, the V gene TRBV27; TRBD1 matches at 7 bases. The V and J ends lost 5 bases and 0 bases, in that order; junction bases with no gene match: 10. The CDR3 spans 17 residues. The germline gives CDR1 MNHEY, CDR2 SMNVEV (reference sequence). The CDR3 DNA follows: TGTGCCAGCAGTCCTTCAGGGGGGGATTATAGCAATCAGCCCCAGCATTTT. Residues: CASSPSGGDYSNQPQHF.

The table lists this clonotype with a few counts. V gene TRBV20-1 combines with J gene TRBJ2-1; 7 bases map to TRBD2. V lost 1 base to trimming and J lost 5 bases; unmatched junction nucleotides: 8. CDR1 DFQATT and CDR2 SNEGSKA come from the germline V gene (reference sequence). The CDR3 runs to 15 residues. CDR3 nucleotides: TGCAGTGCTAGAGTTGGGGGAGGGCCAGACAATGAGCAGTTCTTC. Protein sequence: CSARVGGGPDNEQFF.

This clonotype was picked up many times. The chain employs TRBV10-3 and TRBJ1-1; no clear D. With 3 bases removed from V and 5 bases from J, the gap between germline ends came to 10 bases. CDR1 and CDR2 from the germline V gene are ENHRY and SYGVKD. The CDR3 spans 13 residues. In DNA form, the CDR3 reads TGTGCCATCAGTGAATCGGCTCAAACTGAAGCTTTCTTT. It yields the protein CAISESAQTEAFF.

This clonotype was seen repeatedly, ten times or more. The CDR3 nucleotides read TGCGCCAGCAGCGTCTTCCGGGCCCCGAACACTGAAGCTTTCTTT. This translates into CASSVFRAPNTEAFF. The chain is built from TRBV5-1 and TRBJ1-1; D unresolved. This CDR3 spans 15 amino acids. Trimming shortened V by 4 bases and J by 1 base, and 14 bases separated the two germline ends. Per the germline V gene, CDR1 is SGHRS and CDR2 is YFSETQ.

This clonotype came up many times. The chain recombines TRBV4-1 with TRBJ2-1; no firm D call. CDR3 length: 13 amino acids. V was shortened by 0 bases and J by 5 bases, with 5 bases between the two germline ends. Looked up from germline, CDR1 is MGHRA and CDR2 is YSYEKL. The CDR3 nucleotides read TGCGCCAGCAGCCAAGATCGGAACAATGAGCAGTTCTTC. Translating gives CASSQDRNNEQFF.

This clonotype occurred a few times. CDR3 sequence reads: CASSPAGAYETQYF. In DNA form, the CDR3 reads TGTGCCAGCTCCCCGGCTGGGGCCTACGAGACCCAGTACTTC. The chain employs TRBV18 and TRBJ2-5; D possibly corresponds to TRBD1 (5 bases). The V end lost 6 bases, the J end lost 5 bases, and 16 bases lay between the germline ends. The CDR3 contains 14 residues. Germline CDR1 is KGHSH and CDR2 is LQKENI.

This clonotype was counted a few times. The chain combines TRBV5-4 with TRBJ2-1, with no clear D. The CDR3 loop spans 14 amino acids. Germline-derived CDR1 and CDR2 are SGHNT and YYREEE (reference sequence). Between the trimmed V and J ends, which lost 2 bases and 8 bases, there was a span of 14 bases. The CDR3 region is CASSFPPPWDEQFF. CDR3 nucleotides: TGTGCCAGCAGCTTCCCGCCCCCGTGGGATGAGCAGTTCTTC.

The chain links TRBV29-1 to TRBJ2-2; 12 nucleotides agree with TRBD1. V was clipped by 8 bases and J by 6 bases; unmatched bases: 7. Looked up from germline, CDR1 is SQVTM and CDR2 is ANQGSEA. This CDR3 contains 14 residues. The CDR3 is CSSRDRGRPGELFF. The CDR3 coding sequence is TGCAGCTCTCGGGACAGGGGGCGTCCCGGGGAGCTGTTTTTT.

This clonotype was seen a handful of times. This sequence joins TRBV28 and TRBJ1-3; no reliable D call. Germline V gene sequence: CDR1 MDHEN, CDR2 SYDVKM. Trimming took 1 base from V and 0 from J, leaving 10 bases between them. The CDR3 has 16 amino acids. The CDR3 spells CASSLYTGSSGNTIYF. CDR3 DNA sequence: TGTGCCAGCAGTTTATATACCGGGAGCTCTGGAAACACCATATATTTT.

This chain links TRBV4-1 with TRBJ2-7; D call uncertain. Germline V lookup: CDR1 MGHRA, CDR2 YSYEKL. The CDR3 has 13 amino acids. Trimming took off 5 bases at V and 2 bases at J, with 10 bases between the two ends. CDR3 sequence (DNA): TGCGCCAGCAGCGGGAATCCCGCCTACGAGCAGTACTTC. As protein: CASSGNPAYEQYF.

This clonotype was picked up a small number of times. The rearrangement joins TRBV12-3 or TRBV12-4 to TRBJ2-1, with 8 bases aligning to TRBD2. The CDR3 contains 15 residues. With 5 bases clipped from V and 2 bases from J, the junction kept 5 bases outside the gene matches. This CDR3 reads CASSDTSGAYNEQFF. The CDR3 nucleotides read TGTGCCAGCAGTGATACTAGCGGAGCCTACAATGAGCAGTTCTTC.

The genes are TRBV13 and TRBJ2-5; D uncertain. The ends were cut back, 5 bases at V and 4 bases at J, with 8 bases in the middle. The CDR3 runs to 12 residues. Germline V CDR1 and CDR2: PRHDT, FYEKMQ (reference sequence). CDR3 nucleotides: TGTGCCAGCAGCCCGGCCGTAGAGACCCAGTACTTC. Translated: CASSPAVETQYF. The variable domain in full, completed from reference TRBV13 and TRBJ2-5, reads AAGVIQSPRHLIKEKRETATLKCYPIPRHDTVYWYQQGPGQDPQFLISFYEKMQSDKGSIPDRFSAQQFSDYHSELNMSSLELGDSALYFCASSPAVETQYFGPGTRLLVL.

V gene TRBV20-1 combines with J gene TRBJ1-2; 7 bases line up with TRBD1. V was pared by 0 bases and J by 1 base, with 5 bases of the junction left unmatched. In germline, CDR1 is DFQATT, CDR2 SNEGSKA (reference sequence). The CDR3 spans 15 residues. The CDR3 DNA is TGCAGTGCTAGAGATCGGGACAGTTATAACTATGGCTACACCTTC. It yields the protein CSARDRDSYNYGYTF.

This clonotype was picked up a small number of times. This chain connects TRBV3-1 to TRBJ2-7; perhaps D is TRBD1 or TRBD2 (5 bases each). CDR1 and CDR2 (germline): LGHDT, YNNKEL (reference sequence). Trimming took off 4 bases at V and 6 bases at J, with 22 bases between the two ends. The CDR3 extends over 16 amino acids. In DNA, the CDR3 is TGTGCCAGCAGCCCTCGGGCTACTATTGGGGGTCCCGAGCAGTACTTC. It is translated as CASSPRATIGGPEQYF.

Turning to this clonotype: This may stem from a read error, because a much larger clone lies one nucleotide away. The CDR3 ends on some other residue instead of the conserved phenylalanine or tryptophan, so this is likely a read error. V usage is TRBV7-3 and J usage is TRBJ2-7; 9 bases line up with TRBD1. This CDR3 region has 15 residues. Germline V lookup: CDR1 SGHTA, CDR2 FQGTGA. V dropped 1 base and J dropped 3; count of bases not matched to a gene: 4. CDR3 DNA sequence: TGTGCCAGCAGCTTAAAAAGGGACAGGGACTACGAGCAGTACTTA. It codes for CASSLKRDRDYEQYL.

This clonotype came up many times. This CDR3 reads CASSLTRGNQPQHF. In DNA form, the CDR3 reads TGTGCCAGCAGTTTGACTCGGGGTAATCAGCCCCAGCATTTT. The chain links TRBV6-5 to TRBJ1-5; no clear D. CDR1 and CDR2 (germline): MNHEY, SVGAGI. The CDR3 runs 14 residues. Trimming took 4 bases from V and 4 from J, leaving 11 bases between them.

V gene TRBV19 combines with J gene TRBJ1-5, with D perhaps TRBD1 (5 bases). From germline, CDR1 is LNHDA and CDR2 SQIVND (reference sequence). Trimming took off 2 bases at V and 7 bases at J, with 9 bases between the two ends. This CDR3 has 13 residues. The CDR3 here is CASSILGDQPQHF. The CDR3 nucleotides are TGTGCCAGTAGTATATTGGGGGACCAGCCCCAGCATTTT. Combining the CDR3 with reference TRBV19 and TRBJ1-5 gives the whole variable domain DGGITQSPKYLFRKEGQNVTLSCEQNLNHDAMYWYRQDPGQGLRLIYYSQIVNDFQKGDIAEGYSVSREKKESFPLTVTSAQKNPTAFYLCASSILGDQPQHFGDGTRLSIL.

To note about this clonotype: This may come from a read error, since a much larger clone is one base off. The genes are TRBV27 and TRBJ1-5; D is perhaps TRBD1 (6 bases). Trimming removed 6 bases at V and 4 bases at J, with 19 bases between. The V gene's germline CDR1 is MNHEY and CDR2 SMNVEV (reference sequence). The CDR3 contains 16 residues. The CDR3 sequence: CASRTTFQGPNQPQHF. CDR3 nucleotide sequence: TGTGCCAGCAGAACTACCTTCCAGGGGCCTAATCAGCCCCAGCATTTT.

This clonotype showed up just a few times. The V call is TRBV11-2, the J call TRBJ2-1; 8 positions match TRBD2. The germline V gene encodes CDR1 SGHAT and CDR2 FQNNGV. V dropped 2 bases and J dropped 0; count of bases not matched to a gene: 6. This CDR3 is built from 17 residues. The CDR3 nucleotides read TGTGCCAGCAGCTTATTCTGGGGACTAGACTCCTACAATGAGCAGTTCTTC. Translation gives CASSLFWGLDSYNEQFF.

This clonotype appeared a few times. The CDR3 spells CSARDGRSLNSPLHF. DNA of the CDR3: TGCAGTGCTAGAGATGGGAGGTCTTTGAATTCACCCCTCCACTTT. The chain recombines TRBV20-1 with TRBJ1-6; D gene ambiguous. V lost 0 bases and J 7 bases, leaving 13 bases between the germline ends. The germline V gene encodes CDR1 DFQATT and CDR2 SNEGSKA (reference sequence). The CDR3 has 15 amino acids.

The sample holds a few counts of this clonotype. CDR3 coding DNA: TGTGCCAGCAGCTTATACGGAACAGGGCCCAACGTCCTGACTTTC. Translation gives CASSLYGTGPNVLTF. V is TRBV7-3 and J is TRBJ2-6; TRBD1 is a possible D gene (6 bases). Germline lookup yields CDR1 SGHTA and CDR2 FQGTGA. This CDR3 region has 15 residues. Trimming took off 2 bases at V and 8 bases at J, with 13 bases between the two ends.

A note on this clonotype: The junction and the germline gene differ at one end; a read error may be behind it. The chain carries TRBV7-2 and TRBJ2-7, with a possible D match to TRBD1 (5 bases). Germline lookup yields CDR1 SGHTA and CDR2 FQGNSA. This CDR3 region has 15 residues. The CDR3 DNA reads as TGTGACAGCAGCCTCCCAGGGCAGCATAGGAACGAGCAGTACTTC. Encoded protein: CDSSLPGQHRNEQYF.

This clonotype came up many times. V and J are TRBV11-2 and TRBJ1-4; 9 bases line up with TRBD1. The CDR3 runs to 18 residues. CDR1 SGHAT and CDR2 FQNNGV come from the germline V gene. V shed 5 bases and J 0 bases; nucleotides not matched to a gene: 10. The CDR3 DNA sequence: TGTGCCAGCAGCCTGCGGGACAGGGTTACTGCAACTAATGAAAAACTGTTTTTT. It specifies CASSLRDRVTATNEKLFF.

This rearrangement joins TRBV27 to TRBJ1-2, with D perhaps matching TRBD1 (6 bases). Trimming removed 10 bases from V and 1 base from J, with 13 bases in between. The CDR3 extends over 13 amino acids. Germline lookup yields CDR1 MNHEY and CDR2 SMNVEV (reference sequence). The CDR3 region is CATRTDFNYGYTF. The CDR3 DNA reads TGTGCCACCCGGACAGATTTTAACTATGGCTACACCTTC.

In this sample, this clonotype turned up once. The chain has TRBV3-1 and TRBJ1-6; D is uncertain. V dropped 0 bases and J dropped 5 bases, with 11 bases sitting between them. This CDR3 is 16 amino acids long. CDR1 LGHDT and CDR2 YNNKEL come from the germline V gene (reference sequence). CDR3 DNA: TGTGCCAGCAGCCAAGATAACTTGCCGGATAATTCACCCCTCCACTTT. Translating gives CASSQDNLPDNSPLHF.

This clonotype was seen repeatedly, ten times or more. The rearrangement links TRBV7-2 to TRBJ2-5, with TRBD2 matching over 9 bases. Germline V gene data show CDR1 as SGHTA and CDR2 as FQGNSA. V lost 2 bases and J lost 1; bases outside the gene matches: 17. There are 20 residues in the CDR3. This CDR3 reads CASSLSLRRLAVGSQETQYF. CDR3 in DNA: TGTGCCAGCAGCTTAAGCCTCCGGAGACTAGCGGTCGGGAGCCAAGAGACCCAGTACTTC. The full variable domain, in which reference TRBV7-2 and TRBJ2-5 provide the parts outside the CDR3, is GAGVSQSPSNKVTEKGKDVELRCDPISGHTALYWYRQSLGQGLEFLIYFQGNSAPDKSGLPSDRFSAERTGGSVSTLTIQRTQQEDSAVYLCASSLSLRRLAVGSQETQYFGPGTRLLVL.

This clonotype was counted once. The chain has TRBV5-1 and TRBJ2-7; no firm D call. Germline assignment: CDR1 SGHRS and CDR2 YFSETQ. This CDR3 is built from 13 residues. V lost 1 base and J 3 bases, leaving 8 bases between the germline ends. In nucleotides, the CDR3 is TGCGCCAGCAGCTTGTATTCTGACTACGAGCAGTACTTC. This translates into CASSLYSDYEQYF.

There are a few counts of this clonotype. The gene calls are TRBV27 and TRBJ2-7; D possibly corresponds to TRBD1 (5 bases). The CDR3 length is 11 residues. Germline CDR1 MNHEY, CDR2 SMNVEV (reference sequence). The germline V and J ends were trimmed by 8 bases and 4 bases, with 9 bases remaining between them. The CDR3 region is CASVQGYEQYF. The CDR3 nucleotides are TGTGCCAGCGTTCAGGGTTACGAGCAGTACTTC.

Only a few counts were recorded for this clonotype. The V call is TRBV7-3, the J call TRBJ2-1, with 7 bases matching TRBD1. CDR1 is SGHTA and CDR2 is FQGTGA in the germline V gene. This CDR3 has 16 residues. The V gene end was trimmed by 5 bases and the J gene end by 9 bases; junction bases not matched to a gene: 16. The CDR3, as DNA: TGTGCCAGCAGCCCCCACTACTTGACACAGGGGACTGAGCAGTTCTTC. Its translation: CASSPHYLTQGTEQFF.

This clonotype has a count of ten or more. The chain carries TRBV6-1 and TRBJ1-1, with 7 bases that match TRBD1. The germline CDR1 and CDR2 sequences are MNHNS and SASEGT. The J segment lost 3 bases and the V segment lost 5 bases, leaving 15 bases of the junction unmatched. The CDR3 extends over 17 amino acids. The CDR3 region is CASSYIGGRRLDTEAFF. The CDR3 nucleotides are TGTGCCAGCAGTTATATAGGGGGCAGGCGTTTGGACACTGAAGCTTTCTTT.

CDR3 amino acids: CSAREIESGRSYEQYF. In DNA form, the CDR3 reads TGCAGTGCTAGAGAGATCGAGAGCGGGCGCTCCTACGAGCAGTACTTC. The V gene is TRBV20-1, the J gene TRBJ2-7; D is possibly TRBD2 (6 bases). Germline V gene lookup returns CDR1 DFQATT and CDR2 SNEGSKA (reference sequence). This CDR3 contains 16 residues. Trimming left V 0 bases short and J 0 bases short, with 15 bases between.

This clonotype was counted a few times. The chain combines TRBV9 with TRBJ2-1; tentatively, D is TRBD2 (6 bases). The germline gives CDR1 SGDLS, CDR2 YYNGEE. CDR3 length: 18 amino acids. V gave up 3 bases and J gave up 0 bases, with 19 bases separating them. CDR3 DNA: TGTGCCAGCAGCGCCCCCAGAATCGCGGGACGCTCCTACAATGAGCAGTTCTTC. It translates to CASSAPRIAGRSYNEQFF.